This TCR beta chain appears in the sequencing data of a study of T-cell memory formation after mild COVID-19 (dated by TCRdb to about 2021). Regarding the research as a whole: TCR sequence clusters from the two donors were found to be largely donor specific. Two young, previously healthy adult volunteers, one female and one male, were included in the cohort. In a couple of donors, T-cell clones that expanded and contracted after mild COVID-19 were tracked by sequencing TCRalpha and TCRbeta repertoires over time.

The listed sequencing device is Illumina NovaSeq 6000. Using 5'RACE with constant-segment primers, TCRalpha and TCRbeta cDNA libraries were constructed, with sample barcodes and unique molecular identifiers added in the process. RNA was extracted from every sample with Trizol reagent. Libraries were amplified in two PCR steps, with a second sample barcode and Illumina TruSeq adapters added in the second step. Libraries were sequenced on an Illumina NovaSeq with 2 x 150 bp paired-end reads. The study's processing was this. The reads were demultiplexed and collapsed into UMI-guided consensus sequences using migec v1.2.7. Using mixcr v2.1.11, UMI consensuses were aligned to TRA and TRB V and J templates and then assembled into clonotypes. Expanded or contracted clonotypes were those called significant by both edgeR and NoisET, with noise models trained on biological replicates. For edgeR calls, the cutoffs were a false discovery rate-adjusted p below 0.01 and a log2 fold-change threshold of 1. As an exploratory analysis of dynamics, PCA with hierarchical clustering was applied to max-normalized trajectories of the 1000 most abundant clonotypes. Separately sequenced CD4+ and CD8+ repertoires were used to assign the CD4 or CD8 phenotype of responding clones. Clones were called with MiXCR by TCRdb after fastp trimmed the public reads at Q25, and only in-frame beta chains were retained. Every entry covers one CDR3 protein and lists the most common genes and DNA from its rows. V and J calls and clone size were set by TCRdb, not the authors. The sample has 150,000 to 200,000 distinct CDR3 sequences on record, 16% of them singletons. The ten most abundant clones make up about 1.9% of the sample.

With regard to this clonotype: It has no known antigen specificity. It has no much larger one-base neighbor in the sample; base qualities were not kept.

Overall study outcomes, separate from this receptor: Contracting CD4+ clones were found mainly in CM and EM memory subsets, while CD8+ clones were enriched in EMRA. The second-wave clones that peaked on day 37 were not confirmed to be SARS-CoV-2 specific. The study covered only a couple of mild cases, and larger cohorts including severe cases with pre-infection samples were considered necessary. Some responding clones were found in pre-infection memory, which suggests that pre-existing cross-reactive memory T cells took part in the SARS-CoV-2 response. From day 15 to 85, contracting clones showed balanced CD4/CD8 phenotypes, whereas a second wave of clones that expanded from day 15 to 37 leaned towards CD4+.

The cysteine opens and the phenylalanine closes a CDR3 of 11 amino acids. Kept here is only the CDR3 DNA, which spans 33 bases and is read in frame from base 1. V lost 5 bases and J lost 7 bases; the stretch between them is 8 bases long. The germline V gene gives CDR1 as MDHEN and CDR2 as SYDVKM. Ficoll-Paque density gradient centrifugation was the method used to isolate PBMCs. The clonotype comes from an adult woman who had mild COVID-19 (a few samples of this study predate the infection). The sample titles of this study are shuffled in the database, so cell type and time point are left out; the donor was told from shared clones. The rearrangement combines TRBV28 with TRBJ1-1; no D gene call is confident. Sequenced: PBMCs or a T cell subset sorted from them (not recorded which). The sequence in DNA is TGTGCCAGCAGTCTTATGGATGAAGCTTTCTTT. Its protein reads: CASSLMDEAFF.